What follows are 18 T cell receptor beta chains derived from one specimen sequenced in a study of blood T cells in healthy people across ages. Then a second PCR, running roughly 7 to 11 cycles, was carried out with a sample-barcoded 5' primer and a J-beta primer mix. TCRdb reanalysed the 5' RACE reads using MiXCR and keeps one entry per CDR3 protein. The sample gives over a million distinct CDR3 sequences, approximately 38% of which show up once; 7.9% is in the top ten. Material for sequencing was blood. The receptor set was obtained from a woman aged 18 to 35 in good health.

This chain joins TRBV11-2 and TRBJ2-7; D is ambiguous. This CDR3 has 17 residues. The germline V and J ends were trimmed by 0 bases and 5 bases, with 20 bases remaining between them. Looked up from germline, CDR1 is SGHAT and CDR2 is FQNNGV. CDR3 bases: TGTGCCAGCAGCTTAGAATTCGTCGGAACCCCATCCCACGAGCAGTACTTC. Translation gives CASSLEFVGTPSHEQYF. The whole variable domain, filled in from reference TRBV11-2 and TRBJ2-7, reads EAGVAQSPRYKIIEKRQSVAFWCNPISGHATLYWYQQILGQGPKLLIQFQNNGVVDDSQLPKDRFSAERLKGVDSTLKIQPAKLEDSAVYLCASSLEFVGTPSHEQYFGPGTRLTVT.

The chain joins TRBV10-3 to TRBJ2-7; 9 bases match TRBD1. The CDR3 has 15 residues. Germline CDR1 ENHRY, CDR2 SYGVKD. Germline trimming cut 4 bases from V and 6 bases from J; bases unmatched to any gene: 10. CDR3 region: CAISGGQGDRGEQYF. DNA for the CDR3: TGTGCCATCAGTGGGGGACAGGGCGATCGAGGCGAGCAGTACTTC.

This clonotype was seen a single time. The chain joins TRBV7-6 to TRBJ2-7; D gene uncertain. Germline lookup yields CDR1 SGHVS and CDR2 FNYEAQ. This CDR3 comprises 16 residues. The V end lost 5 bases, the J end lost 3 bases, and 20 bases lay between the germline ends. This CDR3 reads CASSPTTTQMNYEQYF. The CDR3 DNA follows: TGTGCCAGCAGCCCTACTACAACGCAAATGAACTACGAGCAGTACTTC.

This clonotype was detected many times. The V call is TRBV29-1, the J call TRBJ2-7; D unresolved. The CDR3 consists of 11 residues. The ends were cut back, 3 bases at V and 4 bases at J, with 7 bases in the middle. Germline-derived CDR1 and CDR2 are SQVTM and ANQGSEA. The chain's CDR3 is CSVDKGYEQYF. The CDR3 nucleotides are TGCAGCGTTGATAAAGGGTACGAGCAGTACTTC.

This clonotype appeared a few times. The V call is TRBV5-6, the J call TRBJ2-6, with D maybe TRBD1 (5 bases). CDR1 and CDR2 from the germline V gene are SGHDT and YYEEEE. The CDR3 is 19 residues long. V shed 1 base and J shed 0 bases, with 17 bases lying between them. The CDR3 here is CASSLMARVSSSGANVLTF. For the CDR3, the DNA is TGTGCCAGCAGCTTGATGGCCAGGGTGTCGAGCTCTGGGGCCAACGTCCTGACTTTC.

This chain uses TRBV5-6 with TRBJ2-5, with a possible D match to TRBD1 (9 bases). V lost 4 bases and J 2 bases, leaving 21 bases between the germline ends. The CDR3 spans 17 residues. The germline gives CDR1 SGHDT, CDR2 YYEEEE. CDR3 sequence: CASSRGGQGPEQETQYF. In DNA form, the CDR3 reads TGTGCCAGCAGCCGGGGGGGACAGGGACCAGAACAAGAGACCCAGTACTTC.

The V gene is TRBV2, the J gene TRBJ2-1; 8 bases agree with TRBD2. This CDR3 spans 16 amino acids. Germline V CDR1 and CDR2: SNHLY, FYNNEI. Trimming at V came to 3 bases and at J to 3 bases, leaving 7 bases not matched to a gene. The chain's CDR3 is CASSELAGIFYNEQFF. For the CDR3, the DNA is TGTGCCAGCAGTGAGTTAGCGGGGATCTTCTACAATGAGCAGTTCTTC. Together with reference TRBV2 and TRBJ2-1, the CDR3 gives the full variable domain: EPEVTQTPSHQVTQMGQEVILRCVPISNHLYFYWYRQILGQKVEFLVSFYNNEISEKSEIFDDQFSVERPDGSNFTLKIRSTKLEDSAMYFCASSELAGIFYNEQFFGPGTRLTVL.

The V call is TRBV29-1, the J call TRBJ2-4; 7 nucleotides agree with TRBD1. The CDR3 covers 17 residues. Per the germline V gene, CDR1 is SQVTM and CDR2 is ANQGSEA. With V trimmed by 6 bases and J by 0 bases, 14 bases remained unmatched. Written as DNA, the CDR3 is TGCAGCGTCCCCCGTCAGAAGGGACAGCTAGCCAAAAACATTCAGTACTTC. Its protein product is CSVPRQKGQLAKNIQYF.

A note on this clonotype: One base away lies a much larger clone, so this may be a sequencing read error. The chain combines TRBV6-6 with TRBJ2-1; D may be TRBD2 (5 bases). Trimming took 4 bases from V and 2 from J, leaving 18 bases between them. The CDR3 has 17 residues. Looked up from germline, CDR1 is MNHNY and CDR2 is SVGAGI (reference sequence). In nucleotides, the CDR3 is TGTGCCAGCAGTTGCCCCAAAGGTGGACTGACCTACAATGAGCAGTTCTTC. Translating gives CASSCPKGGLTYNEQFF.

Only a few counts were recorded for this clonotype. This chain joins TRBV5-1 and TRBJ2-1; D remains ambiguous. In germline, CDR1 is SGHRS, CDR2 YFSETQ. The V end was cut by 0 bases, the J end by 10 bases, with 11 bases between. This CDR3 has 13 residues. Here the CDR3 reads CASSLDSRPEQFF. For the CDR3, the DNA is TGCGCCAGCAGCTTGGACTCAAGGCCGGAGCAGTTCTTC.

This clonotype appeared once. The V gene is TRBV6-6, the J gene TRBJ1-2, with 8 positions matching TRBD1. There are 17 residues in the CDR3. From germline, CDR1 is MNHNY and CDR2 SVGAGI (reference sequence). J was trimmed by 4 bases and V by 2 bases; bases with no gene match: 12. CDR3 in amino acids: CASSYLAPGQAIYGYTF. The DNA for the CDR3 is TGTGCCAGCAGTTACCTAGCACCGGGACAGGCAATCTATGGCTACACCTTC.

The chain couples TRBV6-5 to TRBJ2-6, with TRBD1 matching over 8 bases. The CDR3 extends over 20 amino acids. Germline loops: CDR1 MNHEY, CDR2 SVGAGI. V lost 2 bases, J lost 3 bases, and 15 bases stayed unmatched. The CDR3 coding sequence is TGTGCCAGCAGTTACCTCCGGACAGGGTCGATAGCAAGTGGGGCCAACGTCCTGACTTTC. Amino acid sequence: CASSYLRTGSIASGANVLTF.

This clonotype showed up many times. V is TRBV29-1 and J is TRBJ2-3, with D uncertain. V dropped 0 bases and J dropped 2 bases, with 3 bases sitting between them. The CDR3 is 12 amino acids. Germline values: CDR1 SQVTM, CDR2 ANQGSEA. The CDR3 here is CSVEENTDTQYF. CDR3 nucleotides: TGCAGCGTTGAAGAAAACACAGATACGCAGTATTTT.

This rearrangement joins TRBV5-1 to TRBJ2-1; TRBD2 is a possible D gene (6 bases). Trimming pared 7 bases from V and 7 bases from J, leaving 21 bases between. Looked up from germline, CDR1 is SGHRS and CDR2 is YFSETQ. The CDR3 spans 15 residues. CDR3 in amino acids: CASGMPVIGGNEQFF. CDR3 sequence (DNA): TGCGCCAGCGGAATGCCGGTGATTGGAGGGAATGAGCAGTTCTTC. Full variable domain (missing parts from reference TRBV5-1 and TRBJ2-1): KAGVTQTPRYLIKTRGQQVTLSCSPISGHRSVSWYQQTPGQGLQFLFEYFSETQRNKGNFPGRFSGRQFSNSRSEMNVSTLELGDSALYLCASGMPVIGGNEQFFGPGTRLTVL.

In this sample, this clonotype turned up a few times. The chain carries TRBV5-1 and TRBJ1-4; 9 bases map to TRBD1. The CDR3 loop spans 13 amino acids. Germline trimming cut 7 bases from V and 8 bases from J; bases unmatched to any gene: 6. Looked up from germline, CDR1 is SGHRS and CDR2 is YFSETQ. CDR3 nucleotides: TGCGCCAGCGGAGGGACAGGGAGCGAAAAACTGTTTTTT. It yields the protein CASGGTGSEKLFF.

V is TRBV29-1 and J is TRBJ1-2; D is uncertain. Germline V gives CDR1 SQVTM, CDR2 ANQGSEA. The V end was cut by 3 bases, the J end by 3 bases, with 8 bases between. The CDR3 runs 12 residues. In DNA, the CDR3 is TGCAGCGTTGACCAGGACTACTATGGCTACACCTTC. Protein product: CSVDQDYYGYTF. The full variable domain, its missing parts supplied by reference TRBV29-1 and TRBJ1-2, is SAVISQKPSRDICQRGTSLTIQCQVDSQVTMMFWYRQQPGQSLTLIATANQGSEATYESGFVIDKFPISRPNLTFSTLTVSNMSPEDSSIYLCSVDQDYYGYTFGSGTRLTVV.

The V call is TRBV24-1, the J call TRBJ2-1; 7 bases map to TRBD2. V was pared by 5 bases and J by 0 bases, with 0 bases of the junction left unmatched. Germline V gene sequence: CDR1 KGHDR, CDR2 SFDVKD. The CDR3 contains 14 residues. The DNA for the CDR3 is TGTGCCACCAGTGCTAGCGGCTCCTACAATGAGCAGTTCTTC. It codes for CATSASGSYNEQFF.

The chain uses TRBV12-3 or TRBV12-4 and TRBJ1-1; 11 bases map to TRBD1. Losses at the gene ends were 5 bases for V and 6 bases for J; bases not matched to a gene: 5. This CDR3 region has 14 residues. CDR3 protein: CASSGQGARAEAFF. The CDR3 DNA sequence: TGTGCCAGCAGTGGACAGGGGGCGCGGGCTGAAGCTTTCTTT.